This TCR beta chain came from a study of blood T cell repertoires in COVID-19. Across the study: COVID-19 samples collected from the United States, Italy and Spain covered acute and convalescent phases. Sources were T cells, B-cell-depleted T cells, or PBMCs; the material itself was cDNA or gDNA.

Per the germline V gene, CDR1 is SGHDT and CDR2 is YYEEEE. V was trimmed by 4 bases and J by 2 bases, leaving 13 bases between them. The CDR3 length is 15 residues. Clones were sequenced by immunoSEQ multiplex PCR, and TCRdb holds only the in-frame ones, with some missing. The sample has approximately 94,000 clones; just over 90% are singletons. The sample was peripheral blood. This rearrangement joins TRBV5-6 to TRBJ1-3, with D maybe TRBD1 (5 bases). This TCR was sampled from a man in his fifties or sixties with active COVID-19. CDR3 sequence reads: CASSLGSGAGNTIYF. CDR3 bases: TGTGCCAGCAGCCTTGGATCGGGGGCTGGAAACACCATATATTTT.